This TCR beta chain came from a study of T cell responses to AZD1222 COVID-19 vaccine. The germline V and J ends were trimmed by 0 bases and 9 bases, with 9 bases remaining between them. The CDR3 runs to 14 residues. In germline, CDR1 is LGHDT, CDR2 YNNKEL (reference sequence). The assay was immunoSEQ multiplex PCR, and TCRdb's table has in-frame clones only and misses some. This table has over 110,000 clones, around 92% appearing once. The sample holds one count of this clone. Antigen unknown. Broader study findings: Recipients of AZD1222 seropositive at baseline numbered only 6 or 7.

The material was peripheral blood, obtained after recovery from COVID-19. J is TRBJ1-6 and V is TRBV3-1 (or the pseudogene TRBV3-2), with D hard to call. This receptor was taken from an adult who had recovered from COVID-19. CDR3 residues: CASSQEGIGSPLHF. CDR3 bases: TGTGCCAGCAGCCAAGAAGGGATTGGTTCACCCCTCCACTTT.